This passage covers 2 T cell receptor beta chains from one sample sequenced in a study of regulatory T cells in long-lasting Graves disease. Arm-PCR of CDR3 regions and iRepertoire HTBI primers were used to build TCR beta libraries. TCRdb called the multiplex PCR reads again in MiXCR, with one record for every CDR3 protein. The sample lists fewer than 550,000 distinct CDR3 sequences, about 16% seen once, with around 25% in the top ten. Specified time point: newly diagnosed GD, antithyroid drugs for less than 3 months. PBMCs provided the RNA from which the TCR library was made. The sample also formed part of further work on T cells in Graves' hyperthyroidism and ophthalmopathy.

The specimen comprised peripheral blood mononuclear cells (PBMCs), sampled at new diagnosis, from a patient treated with antithyroid drugs. Receptor source: a woman aged 35-65 years with Graves disease.

The chain joins TRBV6-2 or TRBV6-3 to TRBJ1-2, with D maybe TRBD1 (5 bases). This CDR3 comprises 11 residues. V lost 11 bases and J lost 1, with 8 bases in between. The germline V gene encodes CDR1 MNHEY and CDR2 SVGEGT. The CDR3 sequence: CAGHSNYGYTF. CDR3 sequence (DNA): TGTGCCGGACACAGTAACTATGGCTACACCTTC.

The chain links TRBV29-1 to TRBJ2-3; TRBD2 is a possible D gene (5 bases). Germline assignment: CDR1 SQVTM and CDR2 ANQGSEA. The CDR3 is 13 residues long. V lost 6 bases and J 0 bases, leaving 10 bases between the germline ends. CDR3 sequence reads: CSVKTTSTDTQYF. In nucleotides, the CDR3 is TGCAGCGTGAAGACTACTAGCACAGATACGCAGTATTTT.